The next 26 T cell receptor beta chains were all read from a single sample in a study of blood T cell repertoires in COVID-19 (dated by TCRdb to about 2020). Library preparation employed the immunoSEQ multiplex PCR assay. The table was pulled from immuneACCESS by TCRdb, which kept in-frame rearrangements only. Such tables lose some clones; where checked, under half of the loss comes from unresolved V genes, and the rest has no known cause. Within this sample are about 34,000 clones, with about 92% of them counted one time only. Together, the top ten hold under 25% of the sample. The sequencing sample was made of peripheral blood. The receptors were gathered from an elderly man with acute or convalescent COVID-19.

The genes are TRBV7-8 and TRBJ2-3; TRBD1 aligns across 7 bases. The CDR3 consists of 16 residues. Trimming at V came to 1 base and at J to 0 bases, leaving 4 bases not matched to a gene. Germline V gene sequence: CDR1 SGHVS, CDR2 FQNEAQ. The CDR3 region is CASSLVGTESTDTQYF. Written as DNA, the CDR3 is TGTGCCAGCAGCTTAGTGGGGACAGAGAGCACAGATACGCAGTATTTT.

This sequence joins TRBV7-6 and TRBJ2-1; D possibly corresponds to TRBD1 (6 bases). This CDR3 has 15 residues. The germline CDR1 and CDR2 sequences are SGHVS and FNYEAQ. V was shortened by 5 bases and J by 11 bases, with 22 bases between the two germline ends. DNA for the CDR3: TGTGCCAGCAGCCAACAGGGTAGTCAAGGTTGGAAGCAGTTCTTC. Translated, it gives CASSQQGSQGWKQFF.

As DNA, the CDR3 is TGTGCCAGCAGTGAGGAGCCAACGGGGTCTCAGCCCCAGCATTTT. Translated, it gives CASSEEPTGSQPQHF. The chain recombines TRBV2 with TRBJ1-5; no definite D call. Germline V CDR1 and CDR2: SNHLY, FYNNEI. Trimming stripped 3 bases from V and 6 bases from J, with 15 bases between. The CDR3 spans 15 residues.

V gene TRBV5-1 combines with J gene TRBJ1-1; D not certain. Trimming took 3 bases from V and 1 from J, leaving 13 bases between them. The CDR3 length is 15 residues. Germline-derived CDR1 and CDR2 are SGHRS and YFSETQ. The CDR3 DNA sequence: TGCGCCAGCAGCTCACTAGGGTTGGGGAACACTGAAGCTTTCTTT. Its translation is CASSSLGLGNTEAFF.

This clone was picked up one time. The genes are TRBV28 and TRBJ2-7, with a possible D match to TRBD2 (5 bases). Deletions cut 6 bases from V and 3 bases from J, with 18 bases between. Germline loops: CDR1 MDHEN, CDR2 SYDVKM. This CDR3 has 15 residues. The CDR3 DNA sequence: TGTGCCAGCAGCTACCGACAATTTGGAGGCTACGAGCAGTACTTC. It specifies CASSYRQFGGYEQYF.

V and J are TRBV2 and TRBJ1-2, with 9 positions matching TRBD1. The CDR3 totals 16 residues. V was clipped by 5 bases and J by 4 bases; unmatched bases: 11. Germline lookup yields CDR1 SNHLY and CDR2 FYNNEI. Written as DNA, the CDR3 is TGTGCCAGCAGTAACTCTAGGGACAGGGTACTCTATGGCTACACCTTC. The encoded protein is CASSNSRDRVLYGYTF.

The gene calls are TRBV3-1 (or the pseudogene TRBV3-2) and TRBJ2-3, with D possibly being TRBD1 (6 bases). This CDR3 is 17 amino acids long. The germline V gene has CDR1 LGHDT and CDR2 YNNKEL (reference sequence). V lost 3 bases and J 0 bases, leaving 16 bases between the germline ends. The CDR3 reads CASSHLGTPASTDTQYF. The CDR3 DNA follows: TGTGCCAGCAGCCATCTCGGGACACCAGCTAGCACAGATACGCAGTATTTT.

This clone occurred once. The J gene is TRBJ1-5, the V gene TRBV6-5, with TRBD1 matching 8 bases. This CDR3 is 12 amino acids long. Germline trimming cut 6 bases from V and 6 bases from J; bases unmatched to any gene: 1. Germline lookup yields CDR1 MNHEY and CDR2 SVGAGI. The CDR3 protein is CASSRGPQPQHF. The CDR3 DNA sequence: TGTGCCAGCAGCAGGGGGCCTCAGCCCCAGCATTTT.

The chain joins TRBV7-9 to TRBJ2-5, with D uncertain. Looked up from germline, CDR1 is SEHNR and CDR2 is FQNEAQ (reference sequence). This CDR3 is 14 amino acids long. Trimming stripped 5 bases from V and 1 base from J, with 11 bases between. CDR3 in amino acids: CASSHSSVQETQYF. CDR3 sequence (DNA): TGTGCCAGCAGCCATAGCAGCGTCCAAGAGACCCAGTACTTC.

The chain carries TRBV29-1 and TRBJ1-2; 9 positions match TRBD1. V shed 7 bases, J shed 7 bases, and the junction held 16 bases outside the gene matches. Looked up from germline, CDR1 is SQVTM and CDR2 is ANQGSEA. The CDR3 totals 15 residues. The DNA of the CDR3 is TGCAGCGCAAACCAACCGGGACAGGGAGTAAGTGGCTACACCTTC. It specifies CSANQPGQGVSGYTF.

As concerns this clone: Germline is not matched at one junction end, which may reflect a read error. The genes are TRBV10-3 and TRBJ2-1; TRBD2 might be the D (5 bases). The length of the CDR3 is 14 residues. CDR1 is ENHRY, CDR2 SYGVKD, per germline. The CDR3 coding sequence is TGTGCCGTCAGGAGCGGAAAATCGGACAATGAGCAGTTCTTC. Translation: CAVRSGKSDNEQFF.

J is TRBJ1-5 and V is TRBV15; TRBD1 might be the D (5 bases). CDR3 length equals 14 residues. Germline CDR1 and CDR2: LNHNV and YYDKDF (reference sequence). V was pared by 4 bases and J by 7 bases, with 14 bases between. This CDR3 reads CATSIGREEQPQHF. CDR3 DNA sequence: TGTGCCACCAGCATAGGCAGGGAGGAACAGCCCCAGCATTTT.

V and J are TRBV19 and TRBJ2-4, with 9 bases matching TRBD1. The CDR3 consists of 13 residues. With 5 bases clipped from V and 6 bases from J, the junction kept 2 bases outside the gene matches. Germline V lookup: CDR1 LNHDA, CDR2 SQIVND (reference sequence). CDR3 nucleotides: TGTGCCAGTAGTGGGACAGGGATAAACATTCAGTACTTC. The encoded protein is CASSGTGINIQYF.

V usage is TRBV5-4 and J usage is TRBJ1-4; TRBD1 is a possible D gene (6 bases). Trimming cost V 0 bases and J 3 bases, with 18 bases left between them. Germline CDR1 is SGHNT and CDR2 is YYREEE (reference sequence). The CDR3 is 18 residues long. The CDR3 is CASSLERPTGTANEKLFF. As DNA, the CDR3 is TGTGCCAGCAGCTTGGAACGACCCACAGGGACGGCTAATGAAAAACTGTTTTTT. Drawing the rest from reference TRBV5-4 and TRBJ1-4, the complete variable domain is ETGVTQSPTHLIKTRGQQVTLRCSSQSGHNTVSWYQQALGQGPQFIFQYYREEENGRGNFPPRFSGLQFPNYSSELNVNALELDDSALYLCASSLERPTGTANEKLFFGSGTQLSVL.

The rearrangement uses TRBV28 and TRBJ2-2; weak D call: TRBD2 (7 bases). Germline V gene lookup returns CDR1 MDHEN and CDR2 SYDVKM. This CDR3 has 20 residues. V lost 5 bases to trimming and J lost 13 bases, with 38 bases between them. The CDR3: CASSPGRGVSFFGGRGWLFF. CDR3 DNA: TGTGCCAGCAGTCCCGGCAGGGGTGTCTCGTTTTTCGGGGGGCGCGGATGGCTGTTTTTT.

This chain links TRBV5-1 with TRBJ1-1, with 7 bases aligning to TRBD1. This CDR3 region has 14 residues. CDR1 is SGHRS and CDR2 is YFSETQ in the germline V gene. Trimming at V came to 2 bases and at J to 0 bases, leaving 1 base not matched to a gene. The CDR3 DNA follows: TGCGCCAGCAGCTTCAGGGGGATGAACACTGAAGCTTTCTTT. Translation gives CASSFRGMNTEAFF.

The rearrangement links TRBV25-1 to TRBJ2-5, with D possibly matching TRBD2 (7 bases). The CDR3 has 13 amino acids. Per the germline V gene, CDR1 is MGHDK and CDR2 is SYGVNS. Trimming removed 6 bases at V and 2 bases at J, with 10 bases between. CDR3 in amino acids: CASSGGPQETQYF. CDR3 in DNA: TGTGCCAGCAGCGGGGGGCCTCAAGAGACCCAGTACTTC. Supplemented by reference TRBV25-1 and TRBJ2-5, the full variable domain reads EADIYQTPRYLVIGTGKKITLECSQTMGHDKMYWYQQDPGMELHLIHYSYGVNSTEKGDLSSESTVSRIRTEHFPLTLESARPSHTSQYLCASSGGPQETQYFGPGTRLLVL.

The chain employs TRBV28 and TRBJ1-2; D call uncertain. Trimming stripped 7 bases from V and 0 bases from J, with 9 bases between. In germline, CDR1 is MDHEN, CDR2 SYDVKM. This CDR3 has 13 amino acids. The CDR3 reads CASKTETNYGYTF. Written as DNA, the CDR3 is TGTGCCAGCAAAACAGAGACTAACTATGGCTACACCTTC.

The chain combines TRBV3-1 (or the pseudogene TRBV3-2) with TRBJ2-5, with TRBD2 as a possible D gene (5 bases). The CDR3 is made up of 15 amino acids. Per germline, CDR1 LGHDT and CDR2 YNNKEL (reference sequence). The ends were cut back, 3 bases at V and 5 bases at J, with 16 bases in the middle. CDR3 sequence (DNA): TGTGCCAGCAGCCATACAGTCCGGGGAAGGGAGACCCAGTACTTC. Its protein is CASSHTVRGRETQYF.

The chain is built from TRBV3-1 (or the pseudogene TRBV3-2) and TRBJ2-3; tentatively, D is TRBD1 (6 bases). The V and J ends lost 5 bases and 2 bases respectively, with 11 bases between them. CDR3 length equals 14 residues. Germline assignment: CDR1 LGHDT and CDR2 YNNKEL (reference sequence). DNA of the CDR3: TGTGCCAGCAGCTCACGGACAGCCACAGATACGCAGTATTTT. Translated, it gives CASSSRTATDTQYF.

This chain's CDR3 is CASRLQGGYEQYF. CDR3 sequence (DNA): TGTGCCAGCAGACTCCAGGGTGGCTACGAGCAGTACTTC. The gene calls are TRBV12-3 or TRBV12-4 and TRBJ2-7, with D possibly matching TRBD1 (5 bases). This CDR3 has 13 residues. V dropped 6 bases and J dropped 3 bases, with 12 bases sitting between them.

This rearrangement joins TRBV29-1 to TRBJ2-2; tentative D call: TRBD2 (6 bases). The germline CDR1 and CDR2 sequences are SQVTM and ANQGSEA. The CDR3 runs to 14 residues. With 2 bases removed from V and 7 bases from J, the gap between germline ends came to 14 bases. Here the CDR3 DNA reads TGCAGCGTTGAAAGGAGGAGGGGCAGCGGGGAGCTGTTTTTT. Its protein product is CSVERRRGSGELFF.

The sample holds one count of this clone. DNA of the CDR3: TGTGCCAGCAGCCCCGGAGGGACTCAGCCCCAGCATTTT. Its protein is CASSPGGTQPQHF. This chain joins TRBV7-9 and TRBJ1-5; D perhaps matches TRBD1 (5 bases). The V gene lost 5 bases and the J gene lost 6 bases, with 11 bases spanning the gap. The CDR3 runs to 13 residues. Per germline, CDR1 SEHNR and CDR2 FQNEAQ (reference sequence).

The rearrangement uses TRBV5-1 and TRBJ1-3, with D possibly matching TRBD1 (6 bases). V lost 3 bases and J 0 bases, leaving 13 bases between the germline ends. CDR1 SGHRS and CDR2 YFSETQ come from the germline V gene. The CDR3 has 16 residues. The CDR3 spells CASSSAGEISGNTIYF. CDR3 sequence (DNA): TGCGCCAGCAGCTCCGCAGGGGAAATCTCTGGAAACACCATATATTTT.

The chain links TRBV5-6 to TRBJ1-5, with TRBD1 matching 9 bases. V dropped 3 bases and J dropped 0; count of bases not matched to a gene: 13. There are 19 residues in the CDR3. Germline V gene data show CDR1 as SGHDT and CDR2 as YYEEEE. The CDR3 region has the DNA TGTGCCAGCAGCTGCCTTCCGGGACAGGGACCATATAGCAATCAGCCCCAGCATTTT. This encodes CASSCLPGQGPYSNQPQHF.

The V gene is TRBV7-2, the J gene TRBJ2-1, with a tentative D call TRBD2 (6 bases). Trimming took off 0 bases at V and 3 bases at J, with 9 bases between the two ends. The CDR3 is 15 residues long. The germline gives CDR1 SGHTA, CDR2 FQGNSA. CDR3 sequence: CASSLAGGIYNEQFF. CDR3 in DNA: TGTGCCAGCAGCTTAGCGGGGGGTATCTACAATGAGCAGTTCTTC.